These 28 T cell receptor beta chains were sequenced from one sample in a study of T-cell reconstitution after alpha-beta-depleted transplantation in children. Preparing the TCRbeta library involved the use of unique molecular identifiers. In TCRdb, the PCR reads were re-called with MiXCR into one record per CDR3 protein. The sample has hundreds of thousands of distinct CDR3 sequences, under 20% seen once; the top ten hold 25% to 30%. The specimen was PBMCs, mostly from graft donor cells, collected 360 days after TCRalphabeta/CD19-depleted stem cell transplant. All receptors come from a boy under two years old who had a stem cell transplant for Wiskott-Aldrich syndrome, so the T cells may come from the graft donor.

The V call is TRBV21-1, the J call TRBJ2-7; TRBD1 reflects the table's D call only, with no check against the DNA. TRBV21-1 is flagged as a pseudogene. The CDR3 is made up of 16 amino acids. CDR3 nucleotides: TGTGCCAGCAGCAAAGAGATGGGACAGGGTGGAGGCGAGCAGTACTTC. Its protein product is CASSKEMGQGGGEQYF.

The chain employs TRBV2 and TRBJ2-5; 15 bases are a match to TRBD2. V lost 4 bases to trimming and J lost 4 bases; unmatched junction nucleotides: 4. Germline V gene lookup returns CDR1 SNHLY and CDR2 FYNNEI. The CDR3 extends over 16 amino acids. This CDR3 reads CASSGTSGGALETQYF. The CDR3 DNA reads as TGTGCCAGCAGTGGGACTAGCGGGGGGGCGTTAGAGACCCAGTACTTC.

V gene TRBV5-1 combines with J gene TRBJ2-7, with 11 positions matching TRBD2. This CDR3 contains 17 residues. J lost 1 base, V lost 1 base, and 7 bases had no gene match. Per the germline V gene, CDR1 is SGHRS and CDR2 is YFSETQ. CDR3 nucleotides: TGCGCCAGCAGCTTGATTAGCGGGGGGGCCAGGTCCTACGAGCAGTACTTC. This encodes CASSLISGGARSYEQYF.

This clonotype has at least ten counts. This chain links TRBV5-8 with TRBJ2-1, with TRBD2 matching 10 bases. V gave up 4 bases and J gave up 2 bases; unmatched junction bases: 6. The CDR3 has 16 residues. Germline V gene data show CDR1 as SGHTS and CDR2 as YDEGEE. CDR3: CASSPGLAETYNEQFF. Here the CDR3 DNA reads TGTGCCAGCAGCCCCGGACTAGCGGAGACCTACAATGAGCAGTTCTTC.

There are a few counts of this clonotype. This chain links TRBV6-1 with TRBJ2-6, with TRBD2 as a possible D gene (5 bases). Germline V CDR1 and CDR2: MNHNS, SASEGT. V was trimmed by 10 bases and J by 0 bases, leaving 16 bases between them. The CDR3 loop spans 16 amino acids. The CDR3 DNA sequence: TGTGCCACTCGGAGGAGTGGAATCTCTGGGGCCAACGTCCTGACTTTC. This gives the protein CATRRSGISGANVLTF.

The J gene is TRBJ2-1, the V gene TRBV10-3; 8 bases are a match to TRBD2. CDR3 length: 15 amino acids. CDR1 ENHRY and CDR2 SYGVKD come from the germline V gene. V was pared by 3 bases and J by 2 bases, with 3 bases of the junction left unmatched. CDR3 DNA sequence: TGTGCCATCAGTGAAGAAGCGGGAGCCTACAATGAGCAGTTCTTC. This codes for CAISEEAGAYNEQFF.

CDR3 region: CASSYVGDYNEQFF. The CDR3 region has the DNA TGTGCCAGCAGTTACGTAGGCGACTACAATGAGCAGTTCTTC. This sequence joins TRBV6-5 and TRBJ2-1; no clear D gene. Germline V CDR1 and CDR2: MNHEY, SVGAGI. With 2 bases removed from V and 3 bases from J, the gap between germline ends came to 8 bases. The CDR3 is 14 amino acids.

J is TRBJ2-5 and V is TRBV6-2 or TRBV6-3; TRBD2 is a possible D gene (6 bases). Trimming stripped 5 bases from V and 2 bases from J, with 12 bases between. Germline lookup yields CDR1 MNHEY and CDR2 SVGEGT. This CDR3 has 14 residues. In DNA, the CDR3 is TGTGCCAGCAGTCGCCGTGGGAGGCAAGAGACCCAGTACTTC. Its translation is CASSRRGRQETQYF.

This clonotype has at least ten counts. The chain combines TRBV20-1 with TRBJ2-4, with TRBD2 matching 10 bases. This CDR3 spans 14 amino acids. V gave up 5 bases and J gave up 1 base; unmatched junction bases: 2. The germline gives CDR1 DFQATT, CDR2 SNEGSKA (reference sequence). The CDR3 sequence is CSAPTSGAKNIQYF. In nucleotides, the CDR3 is TGCAGTGCTCCGACTAGCGGGGCCAAAAACATTCAGTACTTC.

The sample holds a few counts of this clonotype. The CDR3 loop reads CASSLKLAGDYAEQYF. DNA of the CDR3: TGTGCCAGCAGCTTAAAGCTAGCGGGGGACTACGCGGAGCAGTACTTC. The V call is TRBV7-2, the J call TRBJ2-7, with 10 bases that match TRBD2. With 2 bases clipped from V and 7 bases from J, the junction kept 11 bases outside the gene matches. CDR3 size: 16 residues. CDR1 is SGHTA, CDR2 FQGNSA, per germline.

In this sample, this clonotype turned up many times. The rearrangement uses TRBV20-1 and TRBJ2-5, with D perhaps matching TRBD1 (5 bases). V shed 6 bases and J shed 6 bases, with 17 bases lying between them. In germline, CDR1 is DFQATT, CDR2 SNEGSKA (reference sequence). The CDR3 contains 13 residues. For the CDR3, the DNA is TGCAGTGCCAACCCCAGGGTTGGTCAGACCCAGTACTTC. This gives the protein CSANPRVGQTQYF.

This clonotype was seen a handful of times. This chain joins TRBV7-9 and TRBJ2-3; D might be TRBD1 (5 bases). Looked up from germline, CDR1 is SEHNR and CDR2 is FQNEAQ (reference sequence). V dropped 1 base and J dropped 5 bases, with 10 bases sitting between them. This CDR3 contains 14 residues. This CDR3 is CASSLGRAKDTQYF. The CDR3 DNA follows: TGTGCCAGCAGCTTAGGCAGGGCGAAAGATACGCAGTATTTT. The variable domain in full, completed from reference TRBV7-9 and TRBJ2-3, reads DTGVSQNPRHKITKRGQNVTFRCDPISEHNRLYWYRQTLGQGPEFLTYFQNEAQLEKSRLLSDRFSAERPKGSFSTLEIQRTEQGDSAMYLCASSLGRAKDTQYFGPGTRLTVL.

V gene TRBV11-2 combines with J gene TRBJ1-1; TRBD1 might be the D (5 bases). From germline, CDR1 is SGHAT and CDR2 FQNNGV. The CDR3 covers 13 residues. Trimming took 2 bases from V and 6 from J, leaving 10 bases between them. The CDR3 nucleotides read TGTGCCAGCAGCTTAACCCAGGGCTCTGAAGCTTTCTTT. Translating it yields CASSLTQGSEAFF.

This clonotype has at least ten counts. This CDR3 is CASTLGRQSSITEAFF. In DNA, the CDR3 is TGTGCCAGCACTCTGGGAAGACAGTCTAGTATCACTGAAGCTTTCTTT. J is TRBJ1-1 and V is TRBV12-3 or TRBV12-4; maybe TRBD1 (5 bases). V gave up 7 bases and J gave up 4 bases, with 22 bases separating them. CDR3 length equals 16 residues.

The rearrangement uses TRBV5-4 and TRBJ2-1; D ambiguous. The CDR3 extends over 14 amino acids. V was shortened by 2 bases and J by 2 bases, with 8 bases between the two germline ends. CDR1 and CDR2 (germline): SGHNT, YYREEE (reference sequence). The CDR3 region has the DNA TGTGCCAGCAGCTTAGAGGCCACCTACAATGAGCAGTTCTTC. Protein product: CASSLEATYNEQFF.

This clonotype has just a few counts. CDR3 protein: CASSLAGGRSTDTQYF. The DNA of the CDR3 is TGCGCCAGCAGCCTAGCGGGGGGGAGGAGCACAGATACGCAGTATTTT. The chain carries TRBV5-1 and TRBJ2-3; 12 nucleotides match TRBD2. This CDR3 is 16 amino acids long. From germline, CDR1 is SGHRS and CDR2 YFSETQ. V was pared by 4 bases and J by 0 bases, with 3 bases of the junction left unmatched.

This clonotype was counted only a few times. The chain has TRBV20-1 and TRBJ1-2; no clear D gene. This CDR3 is built from 14 residues. Germline CDR1 reads DFQATT; CDR2 reads SNEGSKA (reference sequence). The V and J ends lost 3 bases and 8 bases respectively, with 19 bases between them. CDR3 bases: TGCAGTGCTAGCGATGTCGGGGAAGGCTGGGGCTACACCTTC. Protein product: CSASDVGEGWGYTF.

A few counts support this clonotype. The rearrangement uses TRBV7-8 and TRBJ2-7; TRBD2 aligns across 7 bases. This CDR3 has 17 amino acids. The V gene's germline CDR1 is SGHVS and CDR2 FQNEAQ. V lost 1 base and J lost 3; bases outside the gene matches: 12. Here the CDR3 DNA reads TGTGCCAGCAGCTTAGGCCCGTGCGGCGGCGGGGGCTACGAGCAGTACTTC. Translation gives CASSLGPCGGGGYEQYF.

V is TRBV6-1 and J is TRBJ2-2, with 8 bases that match TRBD1. This CDR3 is built from 14 residues. The V and J ends lost 6 bases and 5 bases, in that order; junction bases with no gene match: 5. Germline CDR1 reads MNHNS; CDR2 reads SASEGT. This chain's CDR3 is CASRAGGETGELFF. The CDR3 DNA follows: TGTGCCAGCAGAGCAGGGGGCGAGACCGGGGAGCTGTTTTTT.

This clonotype was seen a handful of times. The rearrangement links TRBV20-1 to TRBJ2-7; D is perhaps TRBD1 or TRBD2 (6 bases each). V lost 6 bases to trimming and J lost 7 bases, with 22 bases between them. Germline-derived CDR1 and CDR2 are DFQATT and SNEGSKA (reference sequence). CDR3 size: 14 residues. This CDR3 reads CSALHSRGTREQYF. The CDR3 DNA sequence: TGCAGTGCCCTTCACAGTAGGGGGACTCGAGAGCAGTACTTC.

This clonotype occurred many times. This chain joins TRBV3-1 and TRBJ2-3; the D is unclear. Germline V gives CDR1 LGHDT, CDR2 YNNKEL (reference sequence). V shed 4 bases and J shed 1 base, with 6 bases lying between them. The CDR3 spans 13 residues. The CDR3 DNA sequence: TGTGCCAGCAGCCGCAGAGGCACAGATACGCAGTATTTT. Amino acid sequence: CASSRRGTDTQYF.

This clonotype turned up a few times. This sequence joins TRBV29-1 and TRBJ2-1; possible D gene TRBD2, 5 bases. The germline V and J ends were trimmed by 4 bases and 9 bases, with 22 bases remaining between them. The length of the CDR3 is 15 residues. CDR1 and CDR2 from the germline V gene are SQVTM and ANQGSEA. This CDR3 is CSVAKGGGGNGEQFF. CDR3 bases: TGCAGCGTTGCTAAAGGTGGAGGTGGAAACGGTGAGCAGTTCTTC.

This clonotype was recorded a few times. V gene TRBV29-1 combines with J gene TRBJ2-7, with TRBD1 as a possible D gene (6 bases). V was clipped by 4 bases and J by 6 bases, with 13 bases between them. This CDR3 comprises 12 residues. The germline V gene encodes CDR1 SQVTM and CDR2 ANQGSEA. CDR3: CSVVTGSGEQYF. The CDR3 nucleotides read TGCAGCGTTGTTACAGGGTCAGGCGAGCAGTACTTC.

J is TRBJ2-7 and V is TRBV7-6; 9 bases agree with TRBD1. Losses at the gene ends were 4 bases for V and 3 bases for J; bases not matched to a gene: 7. CDR1 is SGHVS, CDR2 FNYEAQ, per germline. The CDR3 sequence is 15 residues long. The DNA for the CDR3 is TGTGCCAGCAGCTACGGGACAGGGAGCCTCTACGAGCAGTACTTC. This gives the protein CASSYGTGSLYEQYF.

The CDR3 sequence is CASSVLHPGLAGDTTDTQYF. The CDR3 bases are TGTGCCAGCAGTGTACTACACCCGGGACTAGCGGGTGACACCACAGATACGCAGTATTTT. The chain carries TRBV2 and TRBJ2-3, with 12 bases matching TRBD2. CDR3 length: 20 amino acids. After removal of 4 bases from V and 2 bases from J, the junction contained 16 bases not matched to a gene. Germline V gene data show CDR1 as SNHLY and CDR2 as FYNNEI.

The rearrangement joins TRBV7-9 to TRBJ2-3; D gene uncertain. This CDR3 is built from 15 residues. CDR1 SEHNR and CDR2 FQNEAQ come from the germline V gene (reference sequence). The germline V and J ends were trimmed by 5 bases and 0 bases, with 12 bases remaining between them. The CDR3 reads CASSLRRSSTDTQYF. DNA of the CDR3: TGTGCCAGCAGCCTAAGACGGTCTAGCACAGATACGCAGTATTTT.

This clonotype came up a few times. DNA for the CDR3: TGTGCCACCACAAGGACAGTCTTCACAGATACGCAGTATTTT. Protein: CATTRTVFTDTQYF. The chain links TRBV12-3 or TRBV12-4 to TRBJ2-3, with D possibly TRBD1 on 6 matching bases. This CDR3 comprises 14 residues. The V end lost 10 bases, the J end lost 2 bases, and 16 bases lay between the germline ends.

The V and J genes are TRBV7-2 and TRBJ1-1; D uncertain. V was shortened by 3 bases and J by 4 bases, with 15 bases between the two germline ends. The CDR3 extends over 15 amino acids. Per germline, CDR1 SGHTA and CDR2 FQGNSA. The CDR3 here is CASSFAAAWGTEAFF. The CDR3 DNA reads as TGTGCCAGCAGCTTCGCGGCCGCGTGGGGCACTGAAGCTTTCTTT. Full variable domain (remainder filled in from reference TRBV7-2 and TRBJ1-1): GAGVSQSPSNKVTEKGKDVELRCDPISGHTALYWYRQSLGQGLEFLIYFQGNSAPDKSGLPSDRFSAERTGGSVSTLTIQRTQQEDSAVYLCASSFAAAWGTEAFFGQGTRLTVV.